This T cell receptor (beta chain) was retrieved from a study of CD8 T cells in Susac syndrome. RNA amounts of about 0.5 to 1 ug underwent reverse transcription with random hexamers. Across 54 Vbeta and 13 Jbeta, immunoSEQ multiplex PCR amplified TCR beta CDR3. TCRdb itself ran the immunoSEQ multiplex PCR reads through MiXCR, one entry per CDR3 protein. This table has hundreds of thousands of distinct CDR3 sequences, around 89% appearing once. From blood CD8+ and CD4+ T cells, TCR beta sequences were generated. Purification of the CD8+ and CD4+ T cells relied on negative isolation, and TEMRA cells underwent FACS enrichment. CDR3 length equals 18 residues. Germline V gives CDR1 SGHTA, CDR2 FQGNSA. V dropped 0 bases and J dropped 1; count of bases not matched to a gene: 11.

The source of this sequence is a human donor with multiple sclerosis. Sequencing input: CD8+ T cells from PBMCs. The chain joins TRBV7-2 to TRBJ2-5; 7 bases map to TRBD2. The chain's CDR3 is CASSLARGLSGVQETQYF. CDR3 nucleotides: TGTGCCAGCAGCTTAGCACGCGGTCTGAGCGGGGTCCAAGAGACCCAGTACTTC.